These 27 T cell receptor beta chains were sequenced from one sample in a study of blood T cell repertoires in COVID-19. The assay was immunoSEQ multiplex PCR, and TCRdb's table has in-frame clones only and misses some. Of roughly 26,000 clones listed, over 80% are singletons. The material sequenced was peripheral blood. These receptors were obtained from a human donor in a cohort sampled during active COVID-19.

The genes are TRBV18 and TRBJ1-4, with 7 bases lining up with TRBD1. CDR3 size: 14 residues. Germline CDR1 and CDR2: KGHSH and LQKENI. The J segment lost 8 bases and the V segment lost 6 bases, leaving 9 bases of the junction unmatched. The CDR3: CASSDRQGGEKLFF. The CDR3 nucleotides read TGTGCCAGCTCCGATCGACAGGGCGGCGAAAAACTGTTTTTT.

As DNA, the CDR3 is TGTGCCAGCAGCCTAATCATCGGGGAGGGTCTGGACACTGAAGCTTTCTTT. As protein: CASSLIIGEGLDTEAFF. The rearrangement joins TRBV11-2 to TRBJ1-1; no definite D call. Trimming shortened V by 5 bases and J by 3 bases, and 22 bases separated the two germline ends. Germline values: CDR1 SGHAT, CDR2 FQNNGV. The CDR3 has 17 residues.

The chain uses TRBV13 and TRBJ2-7; D is uncertain. The germline V gene encodes CDR1 PRHDT and CDR2 FYEKMQ (reference sequence). The CDR3 sequence is 13 residues long. V lost 5 bases and J lost 0, with 8 bases in between. This CDR3 is CASSQTGSYEQYF. The CDR3 region has the DNA TGTGCCAGCAGCCAAACCGGCTCCTACGAGCAGTACTTC.

V usage is TRBV19 and J usage is TRBJ2-2; D remains ambiguous. Germline-derived CDR1 and CDR2 are LNHDA and SQIVND (reference sequence). The CDR3 contains 12 residues. Trimming cost V 5 bases and J 6 bases, with 7 bases left between them. The CDR3 protein is CASSPTAGELFF. CDR3 in DNA: TGTGCCAGTAGTCCCACAGCCGGGGAGCTGTTTTTT.

This chain uses TRBV7-9 with TRBJ1-1; a weak D match, TRBD1 (5 bases). Germline assignment: CDR1 SEHNR and CDR2 FQNEAQ (reference sequence). V gave up 4 bases and J gave up 5 bases, with 8 bases separating them. The CDR3 loop spans 12 amino acids. The CDR3 DNA reads TGTGCCAGCAGCTGGGGGGGGACTGAAGCTTTCTTT. Residues: CASSWGGTEAFF.

Only one count was recorded for this clone. DNA for the CDR3: TGTGCCAGTAGGACGGGGGGCTCTGGGGCCAACGTCCTGACTTTC. Translating it yields CASRTGGSGANVLTF. V gene TRBV19 combines with J gene TRBJ2-6, with 7 bases identical to TRBD2. Germline V gene sequence: CDR1 LNHDA, CDR2 SQIVND (reference sequence). This CDR3 region has 15 residues. The J segment lost 0 bases and the V segment lost 6 bases, leaving 2 bases of the junction unmatched.

The V and J genes are TRBV5-1 and TRBJ2-2; D is perhaps TRBD1 (5 bases). CDR1 SGHRS and CDR2 YFSETQ come from the germline V gene. The CDR3 runs to 14 residues. The V end was cut by 1 base, the J end by 10 bases, with 14 bases between. The CDR3 region has the DNA TGCGCCAGCAGCTTGCAGGGCGCCTTTGAGGAGCTGTTTTTT. It is translated as CASSLQGAFEELFF.

The V gene is TRBV6-5, the J gene TRBJ2-7; D possibly corresponds to TRBD2 (7 bases). V lost 6 bases, J lost 6 bases, and 15 bases lay in between. This CDR3 contains 13 residues. The germline V gene encodes CDR1 MNHEY and CDR2 SVGAGI. The CDR3 DNA follows: TGTGCCAGCAGCCTTACTCGGGGGGCCGAGCAGTACGTC. Residues: CASSLTRGAEQYV.

This clone appeared a single time. The chain uses TRBV5-6 and TRBJ1-4; D perhaps matches TRBD1 (5 bases). Per the germline V gene, CDR1 is SGHDT and CDR2 is YYEEEE. Between the trimmed V and J ends, which lost 4 bases and 5 bases, there was a span of 15 bases. The CDR3 is 15 residues long. The CDR3, as DNA: TGTGCCAGCAGCACAAGACAGACCGGAAATGAAAAACTGTTTTTT. Translation: CASSTRQTGNEKLFF.

The chain carries TRBV6-6 and TRBJ1-5, with 9 bases that match TRBD1. V shed 7 bases and J 5 bases; nucleotides not matched to a gene: 6. The CDR3 extends over 14 amino acids. The germline gives CDR1 MNHNY, CDR2 SVGAGI (reference sequence). Here the CDR3 reads CASTGQGFDQPQHF. In DNA, the CDR3 is TGTGCCAGCACTGGACAGGGGTTCGATCAGCCCCAGCATTTT.

The rearrangement uses TRBV15 and TRBJ2-2, with 11 bases aligning to TRBD2. The CDR3 extends over 17 amino acids. The junction had 8 bases not matched to a gene; V was cut back by 1 base and J by 7 bases. Germline assignment: CDR1 LNHNV and CDR2 YYDKDF (reference sequence). CDR3 coding DNA: TGTGCCACCAGCAGAGTACTTAGCGGGGGGGCGGACGGGGAGCTGTTTTTT. This codes for CATSRVLSGGADGELFF.

The V gene is TRBV7-8, the J gene TRBJ1-3; D gene unclear. The CDR3 is 13 amino acids. Germline V gene lookup returns CDR1 SGHVS and CDR2 FQNEAQ. V was trimmed by 5 bases and J by 0 bases, leaving 5 bases between them. The CDR3 sequence is CASSTGSGNTIYF. The CDR3 DNA sequence: TGTGCCAGCAGCACTGGCTCTGGAAACACCATATATTTT.

The chain is built from TRBV6-1 and TRBJ2-3, with a tentative D call TRBD1 (5 bases). The CDR3 has 15 amino acids. V lost 1 base to trimming and J lost 4 bases, with 12 bases between them. Per the germline V gene, CDR1 is MNHNS and CDR2 is SASEGT. This chain's CDR3 is CASSEVDTIADTQYF. CDR3 coding DNA: TGTGCCAGCAGTGAAGTGGACACCATCGCAGATACGCAGTATTTT.

The gene calls are TRBV24-1 and TRBJ2-5; TRBD2 agrees at 7 bases. CDR1 is KGHDR, CDR2 SFDVKD, per germline. V lost 2 bases, J lost 4 bases, and 6 bases stayed unmatched. This CDR3 has 15 amino acids. The CDR3, as DNA: TGTGCCACCAGTGATTGGCAGGGAGGGAGAGAGACCCAGTACTTC. Translation gives CATSDWQGGRETQYF.

J is TRBJ1-1 and V is TRBV14; TRBD1 is a possible D gene (5 bases). The germline V and J ends were trimmed by 4 bases and 0 bases, with 15 bases remaining between them. The germline V gene has CDR1 SGHDN and CDR2 FVKESK. The CDR3 spans 16 residues. This chain's CDR3 is CASSLRRGTLNTEAFF. CDR3 sequence (DNA): TGTGCCAGCAGCCTACGTAGGGGTACTTTGAACACTGAAGCTTTCTTT.

The CDR3 region is CASSSRGAKNIQYF. CDR3 DNA sequence: TGTGCCAGCAGTTCCAGGGGGGCCAAAAACATTCAGTACTTC. The chain recombines TRBV7-9 with TRBJ2-4; 7 nucleotides line up with TRBD1. The CDR3 sequence is 14 residues long. Trimming took 6 bases from V and 1 from J; bases not matched to a gene: 3. CDR1 and CDR2 from the germline V gene are SEHNR and FQNEAQ (reference sequence). Together with reference TRBV7-9 and TRBJ2-4, the CDR3 gives the full variable domain: DTGVSQNPRHKITKRGQNVTFRCDPISEHNRLYWYRQTLGQGPEFLTYFQNEAQLEKSRLLSDRFSAERPKGSFSTLEIQRTEQGDSAMYLCASSSRGAKNIQYFGAGTRLSVL.

This clone was detected once. The rearrangement joins TRBV28 to TRBJ1-2; D uncertain. Germline V gives CDR1 MDHEN, CDR2 SYDVKM. Trimming stripped 6 bases from V and 7 bases from J, with 15 bases between. This CDR3 region has 13 residues. The CDR3 DNA reads as TGTGCCAGCAGAAGCTCCGGGAATGTTGGCTACACCTTC. It specifies CASRSSGNVGYTF.

This clone was observed once. The rearrangement links TRBV9 to TRBJ1-3; TRBD1 matches 7 bases. Trimming took 0 bases from V and 2 from J; bases not matched to a gene: 2. The CDR3 is made up of 15 amino acids. CDR1 SGDLS and CDR2 YYNGEE come from the germline V gene. Here the CDR3 DNA reads TGTGCCAGCAGCGTAGAGACAGGGCCTGGAAACACCATATATTTT. It is translated as CASSVETGPGNTIYF. The entire variable domain, with the rest obtained from reference TRBV9 and TRBJ1-3, is as follows: DSGVTQTPKHLITATGQRVTLRCSPRSGDLSVYWYQQSLDQGLQFLIQYYNGEERAKGNILERFSAQQFPDLHSELNLSSLELGDSALYFCASSVETGPGNTIYFGEGSWLTVV.

This chain links TRBV20-1 with TRBJ2-1; perhaps TRBD1 as D (5 bases). V was clipped by 5 bases and J by 10 bases, with 9 bases between them. The CDR3 consists of 10 residues. Germline V lookup: CDR1 DFQATT, CDR2 SNEGSKA (reference sequence). This CDR3 is CSAPRQEQFF. CDR3 bases: TGCAGTGCTCCGCGACAGGAGCAGTTCTTC.

The gene calls are TRBV2 and TRBJ1-2, with a weak D call TRBD1 (6 bases). The ends were cut back, 3 bases at V and 9 bases at J, with 17 bases in the middle. The CDR3 is 14 residues long. Germline CDR1 is SNHLY and CDR2 is FYNNEI. DNA of the CDR3: TGTGCCAGCAGTGAGGTACAGGGCCTAATGAGCTACACCTTC. Translated, it gives CASSEVQGLMSYTF.

V gene TRBV2 combines with J gene TRBJ1-2; maybe TRBD1 (5 bases). Deletions cut 8 bases from V and 4 bases from J, with 20 bases between. The CDR3 has 15 amino acids. Germline V gives CDR1 SNHLY, CDR2 FYNNEI. This CDR3 is CASQKGGAVGYGYTF. CDR3 nucleotide sequence: TGTGCCAGCCAAAAGGGAGGGGCGGTGGGCTATGGCTACACCTTC. Together with reference TRBV2 and TRBJ1-2, the CDR3 gives the full variable domain: EPEVTQTPSHQVTQMGQEVILRCVPISNHLYFYWYRQILGQKVEFLVSFYNNEISEKSEIFDDQFSVERPDGSNFTLKIRSTKLEDSAMYFCASQKGGAVGYGYTFGSGTRLTVV.

The gene calls are TRBV6-5 and TRBJ2-5; TRBD1 might be the D (7 bases). The CDR3 contains 15 residues. Trimming shortened V by 7 bases and J by 2 bases, and 17 bases separated the two germline ends. Germline CDR1 is MNHEY and CDR2 is SVGAGI. DNA for the CDR3: TGTGCCAGCACGCCTTCCAGGGGGAGGCAAGAGACCCAGTACTTC. It translates to CASTPSRGRQETQYF.

The genes are TRBV2 and TRBJ2-5; tentative D call: TRBD2 (6 bases). The CDR3 is 13 amino acids. V lost 7 bases and J 5 bases, leaving 14 bases between the germline ends. Germline-derived CDR1 and CDR2 are SNHLY and FYNNEI. The CDR3 coding sequence is TGTGCCAGCAAATCGCCAGGAGGGGAGACCCAGTACTTC. Protein: CASKSPGGETQYF. Full variable domain (remainder filled in from reference TRBV2 and TRBJ2-5): EPEVTQTPSHQVTQMGQEVILRCVPISNHLYFYWYRQILGQKVEFLVSFYNNEISEKSEIFDDQFSVERPDGSNFTLKIRSTKLEDSAMYFCASKSPGGETQYFGPGTRLLVL.

The CDR3 DNA reads TGTGCCAGCAGCTTAGTTGTGAGTGCAGGGAATGAAAAACTGTTTTTT. Encoded protein: CASSLVVSAGNEKLFF. The V gene is TRBV7-2, the J gene TRBJ1-4; perhaps TRBD1 as D (5 bases). CDR1 SGHTA and CDR2 FQGNSA come from the germline V gene. The CDR3 spans 16 residues. V dropped 1 base and J dropped 5 bases, with 14 bases sitting between them.

The chain has TRBV5-1 and TRBJ2-7; D gene unclear. CDR1 is SGHRS and CDR2 is YFSETQ in the germline V gene. Trimming stripped 0 bases from V and 3 bases from J, with 13 bases between. The CDR3 consists of 15 residues. This chain's CDR3 is CASSLVGTTNYEQYF. The CDR3 DNA follows: TGCGCCAGCAGCTTGGTTGGCACAACCAACTACGAGCAGTACTTC.

The chain carries TRBV13 and TRBJ2-5, with 8 positions matching TRBD1. The CDR3 runs to 13 residues. The J segment lost 6 bases and the V segment lost 3 bases, leaving 3 bases of the junction unmatched. The germline CDR1 and CDR2 sequences are PRHDT and FYEKMQ (reference sequence). CDR3 bases: TGTGCCAGCAGCTTTCAGGGGGCCAAGACCCAGTACTTC. This sequence encodes CASSFQGAKTQYF.

The J gene is TRBJ1-5, the V gene TRBV19, with 11 positions matching TRBD1. Looked up from germline, CDR1 is LNHDA and CDR2 is SQIVND (reference sequence). Losses at the gene ends were 1 base for V and 2 bases for J; bases not matched to a gene: 7. The CDR3 runs 18 residues. The CDR3 DNA reads as TGTGCCAGTAGTATAGGTCGCAGGACAGGGGGCGGCAATCAGCCCCAGCATTTT. Encoded protein: CASSIGRRTGGGNQPQHF.